This entry is about one T cell receptor beta chain. Its antigen is unidentified. 13 Jbeta primers and 60 Vbeta primers were used for the PCR. Produced via immunoSEQ multiplex PCR; TCRdb's table is partial and in-frame only. This table holds around 150,000 clones, around 80% found once. The data originate from a study of cytomegalovirus exposure and HLA in healthy donors. Study-wide points: Accounts indicate the classifier identified cytomegalovirus status with strong specificity and sensitivity. In a later analysis, TCR beta V- and J-gene trimming showed a link to a missense DCLRE1C variant.

This receptor was identified in a man over 45 in good health and CMV-seropositive. Sequences were obtained from PBMCs.

This CDR3 reads CASSLGEGYYGYTF. The CDR3 DNA follows: TGTGCCAGCAGCTTAGGGGAGGGATACTATGGCTACACCTTC. V usage is TRBV7-8 and J usage is TRBJ1-2, with unresolved D. The V gene lost 1 base and the J gene lost 3 bases, with 9 bases spanning the gap. The germline gives CDR1 SGHVS, CDR2 FQNEAQ. This CDR3 is 14 amino acids long.